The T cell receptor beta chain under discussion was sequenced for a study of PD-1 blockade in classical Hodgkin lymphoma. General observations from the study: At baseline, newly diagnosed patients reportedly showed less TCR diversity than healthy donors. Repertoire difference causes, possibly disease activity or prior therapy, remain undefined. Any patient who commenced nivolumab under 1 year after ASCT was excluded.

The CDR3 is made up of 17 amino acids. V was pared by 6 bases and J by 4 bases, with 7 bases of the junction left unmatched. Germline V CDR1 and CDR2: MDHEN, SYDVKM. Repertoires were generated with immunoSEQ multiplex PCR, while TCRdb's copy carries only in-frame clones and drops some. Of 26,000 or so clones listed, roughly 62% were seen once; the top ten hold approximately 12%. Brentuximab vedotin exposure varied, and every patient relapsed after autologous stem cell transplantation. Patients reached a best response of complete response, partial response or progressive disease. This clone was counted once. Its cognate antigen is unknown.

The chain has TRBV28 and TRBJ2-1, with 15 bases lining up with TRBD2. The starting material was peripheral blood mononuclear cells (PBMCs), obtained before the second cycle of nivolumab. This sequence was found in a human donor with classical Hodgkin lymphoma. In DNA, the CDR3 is TGTGCCAGCAGCTTTCACGGACTAGCGGGAGGGTACAATGAGCAGTTCTTC. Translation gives CASSFHGLAGGYNEQFF.